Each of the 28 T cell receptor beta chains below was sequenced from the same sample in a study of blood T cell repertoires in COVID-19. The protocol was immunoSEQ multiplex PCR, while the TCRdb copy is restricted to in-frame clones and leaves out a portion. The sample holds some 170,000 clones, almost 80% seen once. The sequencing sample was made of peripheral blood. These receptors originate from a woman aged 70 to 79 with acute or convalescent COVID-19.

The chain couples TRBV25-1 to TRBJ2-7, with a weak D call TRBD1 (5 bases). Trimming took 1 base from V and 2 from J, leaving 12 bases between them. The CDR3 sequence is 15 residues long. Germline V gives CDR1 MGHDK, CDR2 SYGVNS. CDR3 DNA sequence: TGTGCCAGCAGTGAATCTAGGGGTTTAACCTACGAGCAGTACTTC. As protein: CASSESRGLTYEQYF.

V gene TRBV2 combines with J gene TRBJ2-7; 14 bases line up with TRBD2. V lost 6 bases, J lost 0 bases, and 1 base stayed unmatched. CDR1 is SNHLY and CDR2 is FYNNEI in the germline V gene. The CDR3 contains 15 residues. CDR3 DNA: TGTGCCAGCAGCGGGACTAGCGGGGGCTCCTACGAGCAGTACTTC. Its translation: CASSGTSGGSYEQYF. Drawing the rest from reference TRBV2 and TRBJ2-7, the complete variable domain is EPEVTQTPSHQVTQMGQEVILRCVPISNHLYFYWYRQILGQKVEFLVSFYNNEISEKSEIFDDQFSVERPDGSNFTLKIRSTKLEDSAMYFCASSGTSGGSYEQYFGPGTRLTVT.

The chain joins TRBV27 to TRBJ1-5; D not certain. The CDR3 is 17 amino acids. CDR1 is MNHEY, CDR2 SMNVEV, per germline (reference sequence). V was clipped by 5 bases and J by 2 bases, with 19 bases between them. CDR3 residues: CASSPKGWAGGNQPQHF. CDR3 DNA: TGTGCCAGCAGTCCAAAAGGCTGGGCGGGTGGCAATCAGCCCCAGCATTTT.

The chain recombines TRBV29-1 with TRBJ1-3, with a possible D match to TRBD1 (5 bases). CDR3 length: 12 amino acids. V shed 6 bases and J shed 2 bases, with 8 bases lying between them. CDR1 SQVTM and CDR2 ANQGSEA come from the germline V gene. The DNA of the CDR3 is TGCAGCGTGGGGGGGGCTGGAAACACCATATATTTT. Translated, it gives CSVGGAGNTIYF.

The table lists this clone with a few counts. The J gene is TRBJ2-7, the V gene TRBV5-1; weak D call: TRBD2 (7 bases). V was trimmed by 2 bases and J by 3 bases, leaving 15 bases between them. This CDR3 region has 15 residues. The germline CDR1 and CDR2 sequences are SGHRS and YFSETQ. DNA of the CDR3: TGCGCCAGCAGCTTCAGGGGAGCGGGGAGCTACGAGCAGTACTTC. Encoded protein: CASSFRGAGSYEQYF.

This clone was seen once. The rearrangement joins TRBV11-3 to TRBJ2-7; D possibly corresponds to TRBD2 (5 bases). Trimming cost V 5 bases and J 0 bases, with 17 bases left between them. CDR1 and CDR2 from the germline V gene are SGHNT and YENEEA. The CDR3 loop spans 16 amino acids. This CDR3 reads CASSAQPSAVSYEQYF. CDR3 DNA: TGTGCCAGCAGCGCACAGCCCTCAGCGGTCTCCTACGAGCAGTACTTC. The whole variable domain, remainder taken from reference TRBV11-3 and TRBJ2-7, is EAGVVQSPRYKIIEKKQPVAFWCNPISGHNTLYWYLQNLGQGPELLIRYENEEAVDDSQLPKDRFSAERLKGVDSTLKIQPAELGDSAVYLCASSAQPSAVSYEQYFGPGTRLTVT.

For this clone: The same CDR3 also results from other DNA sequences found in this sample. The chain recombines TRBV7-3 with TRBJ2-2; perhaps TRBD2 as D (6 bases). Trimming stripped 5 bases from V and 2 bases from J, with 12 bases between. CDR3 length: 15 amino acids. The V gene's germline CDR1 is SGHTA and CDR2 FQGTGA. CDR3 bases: TGTGCCAGCAGCCCTGGGGGAGGAAACACCGGGGAGCTGTTTTTT. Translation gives CASSPGGGNTGELFF.

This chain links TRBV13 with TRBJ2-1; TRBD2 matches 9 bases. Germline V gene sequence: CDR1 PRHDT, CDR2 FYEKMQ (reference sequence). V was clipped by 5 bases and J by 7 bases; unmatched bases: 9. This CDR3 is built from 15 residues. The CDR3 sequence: CASSPGIAGANEQFF. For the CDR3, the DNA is TGTGCCAGCAGCCCCGGGATAGCGGGAGCGAATGAGCAGTTCTTC.

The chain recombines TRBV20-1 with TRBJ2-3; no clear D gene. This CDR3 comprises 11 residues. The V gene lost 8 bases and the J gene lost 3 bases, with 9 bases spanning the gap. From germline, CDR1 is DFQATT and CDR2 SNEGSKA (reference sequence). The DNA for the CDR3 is TGCAGTCCGTCGAGGACAGATACGCAGTATTTT. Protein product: CSPSRTDTQYF.

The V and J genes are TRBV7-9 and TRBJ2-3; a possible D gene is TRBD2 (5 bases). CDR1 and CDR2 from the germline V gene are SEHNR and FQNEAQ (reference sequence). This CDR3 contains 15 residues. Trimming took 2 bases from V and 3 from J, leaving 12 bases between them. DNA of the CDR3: TGTGCCAGCAGCTTACAAAGCGGAAGGACAGATACGCAGTATTTT. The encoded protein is CASSLQSGRTDTQYF.

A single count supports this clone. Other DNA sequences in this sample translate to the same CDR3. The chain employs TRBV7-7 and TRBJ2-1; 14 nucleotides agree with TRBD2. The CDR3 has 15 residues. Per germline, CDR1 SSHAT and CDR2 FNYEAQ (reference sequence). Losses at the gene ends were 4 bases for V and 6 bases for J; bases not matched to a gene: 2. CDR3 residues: CASSSGLAGVNEQFF. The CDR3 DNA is TGTGCCAGCAGCTCGGGACTAGCGGGAGTCAATGAGCAGTTCTTC.

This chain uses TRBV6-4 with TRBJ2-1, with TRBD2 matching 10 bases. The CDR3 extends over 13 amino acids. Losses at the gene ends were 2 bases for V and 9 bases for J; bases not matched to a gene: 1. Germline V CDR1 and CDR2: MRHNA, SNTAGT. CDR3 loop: CASSDQRGGEQFF. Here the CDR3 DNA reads TGTGCCAGCAGTGACCAGCGGGGGGGTGAGCAGTTCTTC.

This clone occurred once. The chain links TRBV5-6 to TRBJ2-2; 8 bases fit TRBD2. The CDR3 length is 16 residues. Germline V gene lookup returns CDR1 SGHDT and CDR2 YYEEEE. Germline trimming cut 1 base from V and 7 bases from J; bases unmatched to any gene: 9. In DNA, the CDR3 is TGTGCCAGCAGCTTGTTTTCCAGCGGGAGTTACGGGGAGCTGTTTTTT. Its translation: CASSLFSSGSYGELFF.

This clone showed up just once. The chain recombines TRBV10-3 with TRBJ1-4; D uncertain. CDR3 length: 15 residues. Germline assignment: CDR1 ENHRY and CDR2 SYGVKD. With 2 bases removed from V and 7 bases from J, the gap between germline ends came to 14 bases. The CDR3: CAISEVDRRGEKLFF. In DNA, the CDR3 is TGTGCCATCAGTGAGGTGGATCGACGGGGTGAAAAACTGTTTTTT.

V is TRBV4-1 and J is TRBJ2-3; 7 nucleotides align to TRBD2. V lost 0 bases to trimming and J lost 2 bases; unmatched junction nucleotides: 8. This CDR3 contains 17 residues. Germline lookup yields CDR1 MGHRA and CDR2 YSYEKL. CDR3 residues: CASSQEGSAGATDTQYF. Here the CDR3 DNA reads TGCGCCAGCAGCCAAGAGGGTTCTGCGGGAGCCACAGATACGCAGTATTTT.

CDR3 sequence reads: CASSLSGDGAEAFF. CDR3 nucleotide sequence: TGTGCCAGCAGTTTGTCAGGGGATGGGGCTGAAGCTTTCTTT. The rearrangement links TRBV6-4 to TRBJ1-1; perhaps TRBD1 as D (6 bases). CDR1 and CDR2 from the germline V gene are MRHNA and SNTAGT. V dropped 5 bases and J dropped 6 bases, with 16 bases sitting between them. The CDR3 consists of 14 residues.

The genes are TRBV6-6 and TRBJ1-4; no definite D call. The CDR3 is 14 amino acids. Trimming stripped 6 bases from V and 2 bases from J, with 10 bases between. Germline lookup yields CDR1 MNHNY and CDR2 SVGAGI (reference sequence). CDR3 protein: CASRDAGTNEKLFF. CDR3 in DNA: TGTGCCAGCAGAGACGCGGGGACTAATGAAAAACTGTTTTTT.

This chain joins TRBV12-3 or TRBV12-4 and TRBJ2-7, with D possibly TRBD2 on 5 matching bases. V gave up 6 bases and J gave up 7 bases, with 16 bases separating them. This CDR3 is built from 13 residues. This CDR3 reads CASSQRRMGEQYF. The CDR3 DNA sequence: TGTGCCAGCAGCCAAAGGAGGATGGGGGAGCAGTACTTC.

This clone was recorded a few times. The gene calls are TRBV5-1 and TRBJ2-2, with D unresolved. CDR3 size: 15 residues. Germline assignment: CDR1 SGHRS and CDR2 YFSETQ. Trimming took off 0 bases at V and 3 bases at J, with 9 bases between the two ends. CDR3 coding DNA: TGCGCCAGCAGCTTGGACGGGTTCTACACCGGGGAGCTGTTTTTT. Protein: CASSLDGFYTGELFF.

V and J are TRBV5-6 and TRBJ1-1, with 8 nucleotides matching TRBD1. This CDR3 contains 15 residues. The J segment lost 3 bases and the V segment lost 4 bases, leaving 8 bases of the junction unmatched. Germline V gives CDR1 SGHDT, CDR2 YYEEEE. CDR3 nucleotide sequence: TGTGCCAGCAGCCACAGGGGGGAGCGGTACACTGAAGCTTTCTTT. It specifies CASSHRGERYTEAFF.

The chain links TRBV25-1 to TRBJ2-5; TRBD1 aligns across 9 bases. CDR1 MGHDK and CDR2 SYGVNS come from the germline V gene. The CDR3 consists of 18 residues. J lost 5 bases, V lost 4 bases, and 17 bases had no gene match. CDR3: CASSGKGTGTGLGETQYF. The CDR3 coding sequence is TGTGCCAGCAGTGGCAAGGGAACCGGGACAGGGCTCGGGGAGACCCAGTACTTC.

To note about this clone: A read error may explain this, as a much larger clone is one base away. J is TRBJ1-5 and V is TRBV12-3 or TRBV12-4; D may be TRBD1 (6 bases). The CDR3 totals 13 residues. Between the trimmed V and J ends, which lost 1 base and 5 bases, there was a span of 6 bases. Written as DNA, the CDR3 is TGTGCCAGCAGTTTAGAGGGGGATCAGCCCCAGCATTTT. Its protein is CASSLEGDQPQHF.

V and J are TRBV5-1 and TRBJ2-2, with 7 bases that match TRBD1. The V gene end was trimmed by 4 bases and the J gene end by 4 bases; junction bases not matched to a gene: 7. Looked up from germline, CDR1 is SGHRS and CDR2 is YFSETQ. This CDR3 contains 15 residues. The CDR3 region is CASSGTGTVTGELFF. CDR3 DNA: TGCGCCAGCAGCGGGACCGGGACAGTCACCGGGGAGCTGTTTTTT.

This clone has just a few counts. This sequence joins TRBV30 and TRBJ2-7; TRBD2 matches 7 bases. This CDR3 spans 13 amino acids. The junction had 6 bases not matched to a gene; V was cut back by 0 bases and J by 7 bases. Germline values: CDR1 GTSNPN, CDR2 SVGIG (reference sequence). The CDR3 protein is CAWSVGGVREQYF. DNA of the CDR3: TGTGCCTGGAGTGTTGGGGGGGTAAGGGAGCAGTACTTC.

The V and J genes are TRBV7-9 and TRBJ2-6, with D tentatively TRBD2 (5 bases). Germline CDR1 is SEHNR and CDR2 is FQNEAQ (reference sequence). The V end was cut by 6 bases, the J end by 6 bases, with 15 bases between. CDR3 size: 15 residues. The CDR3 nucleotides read TGTGCCAGCAGTCCAGGCCCGGGAACGGCCAACGTCCTGACTTTC. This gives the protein CASSPGPGTANVLTF. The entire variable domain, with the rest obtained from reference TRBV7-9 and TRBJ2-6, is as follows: DTGVSQNPRHKITKRGQNVTFRCDPISEHNRLYWYRQTLGQGPEFLTYFQNEAQLEKSRLLSDRFSAERPKGSFSTLEIQRTEQGDSAMYLCASSPGPGTANVLTFGAGSRLTVL.

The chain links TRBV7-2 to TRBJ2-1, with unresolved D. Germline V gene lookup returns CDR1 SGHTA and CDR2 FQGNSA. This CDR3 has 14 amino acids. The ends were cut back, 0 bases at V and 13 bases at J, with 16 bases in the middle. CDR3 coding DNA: TGTGCCAGCAGCTTAGCGGCGACACCTTCCCCTCAGTTCTTC. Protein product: CASSLAATPSPQFF.

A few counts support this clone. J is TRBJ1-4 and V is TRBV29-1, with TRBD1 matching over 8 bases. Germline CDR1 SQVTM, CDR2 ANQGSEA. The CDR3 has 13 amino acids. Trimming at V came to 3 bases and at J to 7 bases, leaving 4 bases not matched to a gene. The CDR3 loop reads CSVERQGSEKLFF. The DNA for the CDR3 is TGCAGCGTTGAGAGACAGGGGAGTGAAAAACTGTTTTTT.

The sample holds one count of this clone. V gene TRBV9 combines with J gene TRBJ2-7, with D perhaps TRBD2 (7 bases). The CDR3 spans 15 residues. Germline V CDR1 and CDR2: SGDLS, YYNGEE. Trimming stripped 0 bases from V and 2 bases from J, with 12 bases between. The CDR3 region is CASSVGGGAPYEQYF. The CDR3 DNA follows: TGTGCCAGCAGCGTAGGGGGGGGCGCACCCTACGAGCAGTACTTC.